A selection of T cell receptor beta chains follows, all from one sample in a study of blood T cell repertoires in COVID-19. Only in-frame clones appear in the TCRdb table, and some are missing; sequencing was by immunoSEQ multiplex PCR. The sample has approximately 160,000 clones, 70% to 85% seen once. The specimen was peripheral blood. The source is a woman between 50 and 59 years old in a cohort sampled during active or convalescent COVID-19. Each CDR3 is given with its conserved first and last residue. The order of the fields is clone size, V gene, D gene, J gene, CDR3 DNA, CDR3 protein. A D gene is named only where the DNA matches it firmly. Clone size is shown for a subset of rows, as once, few, many or a class of expanded clone.

-,TRBV21-1,-,TRBJ1-2,TGTGCCAGCACCAGTGACAGTGGCTACACCTTC,CASTSDSGYTF
once,TRBV5-1,-,TRBJ2-3,TGCGCCAGCACTATATCAGATACGCAGTATTTT,CASTISDTQYF
-,TRBV19,-,TRBJ1-1,TGTGCCAGTAGGGATACAGGGAAGATTAGCACTGAAGCTTTCTTT,CASRDTGKISTEAFF
-,TRBV7-9,TRBD2,TRBJ2-7,TGTGCCAGCAGCCCCGGACTAGCGGGGGCCCACTCCTACGAGCAGTACTTC,CASSPGLAGAHSYEQYF
-,TRBV21-1,-,TRBJ2-3,TGTGCCAGCAGCAAGCACCAGCGGTGCACAGATACGCAGTATTTT,CASSKHQRCTDTQYF
-,TRBV2,-,TRBJ2-7,TGTGCCAGCAACTATTTAGGCTACGAGCAGTACTTC,CASNYLGYEQYF
-,TRBV3-1/TRBV3-2,TRBD2,TRBJ2-5,TGTGCCAGCAGCCAAGTGGGGACTAGCGGGGCCCAGTACTTC,CASSQVGTSGAQYF
-,TRBV7-7,TRBD2,TRBJ2-5,TGTGCTAGCAGCTATAGCGGGGGACAAGAGACCCAGTACTTC,CASSYSGGQETQYF
few,TRBV9,TRBD1,TRBJ1-2,TGTGCCAGCCTGGCCCCCTCGACAGGGGCTGGCTACACCTTC,CASLAPSTGAGYTF
once,TRBV7-9,-,TRBJ1-4,TGTGCCAGCAGCTTAGTAGGCCGAGGGACTAATGAAAAACTGTTTTTT,CASSLVGRGTNEKLFF
-,TRBV18,TRBD1,TRBJ2-1,TGTGCCAGCTCACCGCAGGGGGACGCCTACAATGAGCAGTTCTTC,CASSPQGDAYNEQFF
-,TRBV19,-,TRBJ2-3,TGTGCCAGTAGTATGTCAGGACTTGGACTCACAGATACGCAGTATTTT,CASSMSGLGLTDTQYF
-,TRBV29-1,TRBD1,TRBJ2-5,TGCAGCGCCGACAGGGGGGAGACCCAGTACTTC,CSADRGETQYF
-,TRBV24-1,TRBD2,TRBJ2-2,TGTGCCACCAGTGAGGGGGGGTTTGAGTCCGGGGAGCTGTTTTTT,CATSEGGFESGELFF
-,TRBV30,-,TRBJ1-1,TGTGCCTGCGGTCCAGGGAAGTTAGGGAACACTGAAGCTTTCTTT,CACGPGKLGNTEAFF
-,TRBV5-5,TRBD1,TRBJ1-3,TGTGCCAGCAGTCATGGGACAGGCGGAAACACCATATATTTT,CASSHGTGGNTIYF
-,TRBV28,-,TRBJ2-7,TGTGCCAGCATCGCGGCAGTTTCGATCTACGAGCAGTACTTC,CASIAAVSIYEQYF